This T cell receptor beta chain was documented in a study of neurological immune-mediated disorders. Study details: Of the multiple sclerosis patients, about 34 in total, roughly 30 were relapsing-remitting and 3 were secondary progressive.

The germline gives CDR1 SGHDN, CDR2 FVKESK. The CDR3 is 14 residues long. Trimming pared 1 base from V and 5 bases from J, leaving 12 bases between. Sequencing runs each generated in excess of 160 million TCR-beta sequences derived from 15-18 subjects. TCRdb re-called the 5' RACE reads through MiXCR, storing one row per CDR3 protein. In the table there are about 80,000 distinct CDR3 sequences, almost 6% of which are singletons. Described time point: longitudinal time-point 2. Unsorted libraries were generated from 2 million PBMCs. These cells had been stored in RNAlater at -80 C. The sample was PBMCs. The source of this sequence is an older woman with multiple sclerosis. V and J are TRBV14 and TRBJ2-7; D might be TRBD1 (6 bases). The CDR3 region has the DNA TGTGCCAGCAGCCAAGGTCTGGGGGCCCACGAGCAGTACTTC. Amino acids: CASSQGLGAHEQYF.